This is a list of T cell receptor beta chains from one sample in a study of beta chain features in type 1 diabetes. The repertoire was sequenced with immunoSEQ multiplex PCR; TCRdb's copy has only in-frame clones and lacks some. The sample carries under 200,000 clones, about 8.1% recorded once. Sequencing input: central memory CD4+ T cells from blood. These receptors were taken from a young woman with type 1 diabetes. The CDR3 runs from the conserved cysteine through the conserved F or W. The order of the fields is D gene, V gene, J gene, clone size, CDR3 protein, CDR3 DNA. The D gene is left open where the match is weak. Expanded clones are given a class, and other clones once, few, many or no size at all.

TRBD1,TRBV6-5,TRBJ2-7,-,CASSSGQGACEQYF,TGTGCCAGCAGTTCTGGACAGGGGGCTTGCGAGCAGTACTTC
TRBD1,TRBV7-2,TRBJ1-2,few,CASSSSGTDNYGYTF,TGTGCCAGCAGCTCTTCCGGGACAGATAACTATGGCTACACCTTC
-,TRBV4-3,TRBJ2-1,few,CASSQDPGNEQFF,TGCGCCAGCAGCCAAGATCCGGGGAATGAGCAGTTCTTC
-,TRBV7-6,TRBJ2-2,-,CASSLRQTNTGELFF,TGTGCCAGCAGCCTGAGACAGACGAACACCGGGGAGCTGTTTTTT
-,TRBV6-6,TRBJ1-5,-,CASTPGGGGNQPQHF,TGTGCCAGCACCCCGGGGGGGGGAGGCAATCAGCCCCAGCATTTT
TRBD2,TRBV12-5,TRBJ2-2,-,CASGPGLANTGELFF,TGTGCTAGTGGGCCGGGACTAGCGAACACCGGGGAGCTGTTTTTT
TRBD1,TRBV7-2,TRBJ1-5,-,CASSLTTGGNQPQHF,TGTGCCAGCAGTTTAACTACAGGGGGCAATCAGCCCCAGCATTTT
-,TRBV14,TRBJ1-1,-,CASSHPLRNTEAFF,TGTGCCAGCAGCCATCCTCTGAGAAACACTGAAGCTTTCTTT
TRBD2,TRBV11-3,TRBJ2-3,-,CASSPQGGGDTDTQYF,TGTGCCAGCAGCCCTCAGGGCGGGGGGGACACAGATACGCAGTATTTT
TRBD1,TRBV5-1,TRBJ2-5,-,CASSDRTGGVSETQYF,TGCGCCAGCAGCGACCGGACAGGGGGCGTTAGTGAGACCCAGTACTTC
TRBD2,TRBV11-1,TRBJ2-2,-,CASSQTGLAVNTGELFF,TGTGCCAGCAGCCAAACGGGACTAGCGGTGAACACCGGGGAGCTGTTTTTT
TRBD1,TRBV15,TRBJ1-2,-,CATSRGDRDGYTF,TGTGCCACCAGCCGAGGGGACAGGGATGGCTACACCTTC
TRBD2,TRBV4-2,TRBJ2-1,-,CASSQAFRAGGPNEQFF,TGTGCCAGCAGCCAGGCCTTTAGAGCGGGAGGCCCCAATGAGCAGTTCTTC
-,TRBV28,TRBJ2-1,-,CASSILGNEQFF,TGTGCCAGCAGTATACTAGGCAATGAGCAGTTCTTC
-,TRBV27,TRBJ2-4,-,CASSTTGEYLAKNIQYF,TGTGCCAGCAGTACGACGGGGGAATACTTAGCCAAAAACATTCAGTACTTC
TRBD2,TRBV4-3,TRBJ2-1,few,CASSQDTGTSWFF,TGCGCCAGCAGCCAAGATACCGGGACTAGCTGGTTCTTC
-,TRBV27,TRBJ1-1,few,CASSSGVNTEAFF,TGTGCCAGCAGCTCCGGGGTGAACACTGAAGCTTTCTTT
TRBD2,TRBV4-1,TRBJ2-5,few,CASSRGGPQETQYF,TGCGCCAGCAGCCGCGGGGGGCCTCAAGAGACCCAGTACTTC
-,TRBV29-1,TRBJ1-1,few,CSVDAQVMNTEAFF,TGCAGCGTTGACGCCCAGGTGATGAACACTGAAGCTTTCTTT
-,TRBV2,TRBJ2-1,many,CASSDESWQFF,TGTGCCAGCAGTGATGAGTCCTGGCAGTTCTTC
-,TRBV7-7,TRBJ2-5,-,CASSLSRAGAKETQYF,TGTGCTAGCAGCTTATCCCGGGCGGGGGCCAAAGAGACCCAGTACTTC
-,TRBV19,TRBJ2-1,few,CASSRPATSSYNEQFF,TGTGCCAGTAGCCGCCCAGCTACTAGCTCCTACAATGAGCAGTTCTTC
-,TRBV28,TRBJ1-3,few,CASSLASGAGGGNTIYF,TGTGCCAGCAGTTTAGCATCCGGGGCCGGGGGTGGAAACACCATATATTTT
-,TRBV4-1,TRBJ2-4,-,CASSNLRGEYF,TGCGCCAGCAGCAACCTGAGAGGAGAGTACTTC
-,TRBV18,TRBJ2-1,few,CASSPRTGYNEQFF,TGTGCCAGCTCACCCCGGACTGGATACAATGAGCAGTTCTTC
-,TRBV7-3,TRBJ2-2,-,CASSPAYGNTGELFF,TGTGCCAGCAGCCCCGCGTACGGGAACACCGGGGAGCTGTTTTTT
TRBD2,TRBV10-3,TRBJ2-7,few,CAISASGDSYEQYF,TGTGCCATCAGTGCTAGCGGAGATTCCTACGAGCAGTACTTC
TRBD1,TRBV11-3,TRBJ1-2,-,CASSPGGPGQGSGYTF,TGTGCCAGCAGCCCAGGGGGTCCGGGACAGGGCTCTGGCTACACCTTC
TRBD1,TRBV9,TRBJ2-5,-,CASSVAGQGHETQYF,TGTGCCAGCAGCGTAGCAGGACAGGGCCATGAGACCCAGTACTTC
TRBD2,TRBV11-2,TRBJ2-3,few,CASSFISGRANKDTQYF,TGTGCCAGCAGCTTCATTAGCGGGAGGGCCAATAAGGATACGCAGTATTTT
-,TRBV4-3,TRBJ1-2,-,CASSQESGIGIGYTF,TGCGCCAGCAGCCAAGAATCCGGTATCGGTATTGGCTACACCTTC
TRBD1,TRBV7-2,TRBJ2-1,few,CASKTGYGSYNEQFF,TGTGCCAGCAAGACAGGGTATGGGTCCTACAATGAGCAGTTCTTC
TRBD2,TRBV29-1,TRBJ2-7,few,CSVEDPGGRTHEQYF,TGCAGCGTTGAAGATCCGGGCGGGAGGACCCACGAGCAGTACTTC
-,TRBV19,TRBJ1-5,few,CASSIHGVGQPQHF,TGTGCCAGTAGTATACACGGGGTCGGCCAGCCCCAGCATTTT
TRBD2,TRBV11-3,TRBJ2-5,-,CASSSGLAGKTQYF,TGTGCCAGCAGCTCGGGACTAGCGGGGAAGACCCAGTACTTC
-,TRBV6-1,TRBJ2-2,few,CATNRLRGGTGELFF,TGTGCCACCAACCGTTTACGGGGTGGGACCGGGGAGCTGTTTTTT
TRBD2,TRBV7-3,TRBJ2-1,-,CASSLLASGIPSYNEQFF,TGTGCCAGCAGCTTACTGGCTAGCGGGATTCCTTCCTACAATGAGCAGTTCTTC
-,TRBV7-2,TRBJ2-1,-,CASSLGPAGRNEQFF,TGTGCCAGCAGCTTAGGGCCGGCGGGGAGGAATGAGCAGTTCTTC
-,TRBV14,TRBJ2-4,-,CASSQRGTKNIQYF,TGTGCCAGCAGCCAACGGGGAACCAAAAACATTCAGTACTTC
-,TRBV6-5,TRBJ2-1,few,CAKPLYNEQFF,TGTGCCAAGCCGCTGTACAATGAGCAGTTCTTC
TRBD2,TRBV7-9,TRBJ2-5,few,CASVREEETQYF,TGTGCCAGCGTCCGGGAGGAAGAGACCCAGTACTTC
TRBD1,TRBV29-1,TRBJ2-2,-,CSGGQGATGELFF,TGCAGCGGTGGACAGGGGGCCACCGGGGAGCTGTTTTTT
TRBD2,TRBV28,TRBJ2-7,-,CASSASGRFEQYF,TGTGCCAGCAGTGCCAGCGGGAGGTTCGAGCAGTACTTC
-,TRBV7-2,TRBJ2-5,few,CASREPGVGVETQYF,TGTGCCAGCAGGGAACCCGGAGTTGGCGTTGAGACCCAGTACTTC
-,TRBV4-2,TRBJ2-7,-,CASSQDWSGRFLYEQYF,TGTGCCAGCAGCCAAGATTGGAGCGGGCGGTTCCTTTACGAGCAGTACTTC
-,TRBV6-5,TRBJ1-2,-,CASSPVLGYGYTF,TGTGCCAGCAGTCCGGTCCTCGGGTATGGCTACACCTTC
TRBD1,TRBV6-6,TRBJ1-3,-,CASSYGDRIGNTIYF,TGTGCCAGCAGTTATGGGGACAGGATCGGAAACACCATATATTTT
-,TRBV6-6,TRBJ1-5,-,CASRHMGGDREPQHF,TGTGCCAGCCGCCACATGGGGGGGGATCGTGAACCCCAGCATTTT
-,TRBV6-1,TRBJ1-1,-,CASSPQQMNTEAFF,TGTGCCAGCAGCCCACAGCAAATGAACACTGAAGCTTTCTTT
-,TRBV6-1,TRBJ2-1,few,CASHGTYEQFF,TGTGCCAGTCACGGGACATATGAGCAGTTCTTC
-,TRBV27,TRBJ1-2,few,CASTQGRGYGYTF,TGTGCCAGCACCCAGGGGAGAGGCTATGGCTACACCTTC
TRBD1,TRBV28,TRBJ1-6,once,CASRTGEGNSPLHF,TGTGCCAGCAGGACAGGGGAAGGGAATTCACCCCTCCACTTT
TRBD1,TRBV19,TRBJ2-1,few,CAIGRPGQSYNEQFF,TGTGCCATTGGGCGACCGGGACAGAGTTACAATGAGCAGTTCTTC
TRBD2,TRBV19,TRBJ2-2,-,CASSIHRDYGELFF,TGTGCCAGTAGTATACATCGGGACTACGGGGAGCTGTTTTTT
-,TRBV18,TRBJ2-7,few,CASSPPTDYEQYF,TGTGCCAGCTCACCACCGACAGACTACGAGCAGTACTTC
TRBD2,TRBV7-2,TRBJ2-3,few,CASSFLAGVTDTQYF,TGTGCCAGCAGCTTCCTAGCGGGGGTCACAGATACGCAGTATTTT
TRBD2,TRBV4-2,TRBJ2-4,few,CASSPRASGSWVAKNIQYF,TGTGCCAGCAGCCCCAGGGCTAGCGGGAGTTGGGTAGCCAAAAACATTCAGTACTTC
-,TRBV7-2,TRBJ2-7,-,CASSFRYDSYEQYF,TGTGCCAGCAGCTTTCGCTACGATTCCTACGAGCAGTACTTC
-,TRBV4-1,TRBJ2-1,few,CASSRLQGNEQFF,TGCGCCAGCAGCCGACTACAGGGAAATGAGCAGTTCTTC
TRBD2,TRBV27,TRBJ2-1,-,CASSPVAGVISNEQFF,TGTGCCAGCAGTCCAGTTGCGGGAGTGATTAGCAATGAGCAGTTCTTC